This T cell receptor (beta chain) was captured in a study of blood T cell repertoires in COVID-19. Whole-study context: Some COVID-19 samples were acute and others convalescent; all came from the United States, Italy and Spain. PBMCs, B-cell-depleted T cells, or T cells were the source of the cDNA or gDNA that made up the material.

This CDR3 region has 15 residues. Germline values: CDR1 KGHSH, CDR2 LQKENI. Losses at the gene ends were 3 bases for V and 4 bases for J; bases not matched to a gene: 8. The sample holds a few counts of this clone. In the study's own analysis: Using reference gene primer amplification, nucleated cell counts were estimated. Method: immunoSEQ multiplex PCR; TCRdb's copy keeps in-frame clones and lacks some. The V and J calls and clone size are taken from that table; D and trimming were inferred from the DNA. The sample yields some 160,000 clones, around 83% seen once. The sequencing sample was made of peripheral blood. This chain joins TRBV18 and TRBJ1-2, with 7 bases lining up with TRBD1. The source of this sequence is a human donor in a cohort sampled during active COVID-19. The CDR3 DNA reads as TGTGCCAGCTCACCCGACGAGGGGGCAAGCTATGGCTACACCTTC. This gives the protein CASSPDEGASYGYTF.